This T cell receptor beta chain comes out of a study of shared clonotypes between healthy human individuals. Whole-study context: The plates for each donor numbered three CD4 naive, three CD4 memory, two CD8 naive and one CD8 memory.

The CDR3 sequence is 14 residues long. CDR1 and CDR2 (germline): SGDLS, YYNGEE. The ends were cut back, 0 bases at V and 3 bases at J, with 10 bases in the middle. Regarding this clone: What it recognizes is unknown.

Measured with immunoSEQ multiplex PCR; TCRdb has only the in-frame clones, and not every one. The sample comprises 650,000 to 750,000 clones, more than 70% of which are singletons, and 1.8% rests with the top ten. Study results and caveats: Of the naive CD4 clonotypes, about 5% were shared across a few donors. In the sorted subsets, rarefaction showed sequencing was incomplete despite large depth.

The TCR originated in a woman in her twenties or thirties in good health. Material: memory CD4+ T cells sorted from blood. Subset noted: CD45RA-negative fraction. The V gene is TRBV9, the J gene TRBJ2-7; unclear D gene. DNA for the CDR3: TGTGCCAGCAGCGTAGGGTCTATGGACTACGAGCAGTACTTC. Protein product: CASSVGSMDYEQYF. The full variable domain, with the rest looked up from reference TRBV9 and TRBJ2-7, is DSGVTQTPKHLITATGQRVTLRCSPRSGDLSVYWYQQSLDQGLQFLIQYYNGEERAKGNILERFSAQQFPDLHSELNLSSLELGDSALYFCASSVGSMDYEQYFGPGTRLTVT.